The sequence of this TCR beta chain was determined in a study of PD-L1 blockade in urothelial cancer. In the study overall: Blood samples contained a median roughly 150,000 T cells.

As to time point: pretreatment peripheral blood. Patients were living with locally advanced or metastatic urothelial carcinoma. Pretreatment sampling and on-treatment sampling together yielded between 1 and 8 samples for each patient. This table comes from immunoSEQ multiplex PCR, and its TCRdb copy is limited to in-frame clones, with some not included. The sample consists of approximately 50,000 clones, under 90% of them appearing once. This clonotype was sampled from a man aged 70 or older with urothelial cancer. The sequences come from PBMCs, collected around atezolizumab (anti-PD-L1) treatment.

For the CDR3, the DNA is TGTGCCAGCAGCCGGGGGGGTCAAGAGACCCAGTACTTC. Residues: CASSRGGQETQYF. The J gene is TRBJ2-5, the V gene TRBV13, with 8 bases identical to TRBD2. This CDR3 is 13 amino acids long. CDR1 PRHDT and CDR2 FYEKMQ come from the germline V gene (reference sequence). The ends lost 5 bases at V and 2 bases at J; junction bases unmatched: 1.